These 13 T cell receptor beta chains came from one sample sequenced in a study of CXCR3-negative and CXCR3-positive naive CD8 T cells. Study results and limitations: Hydrophobicity was higher for TRB CDR3s found in CXCR3-positive naive cells than in CXCR3-negative naive cells.

Their cognate antigens are unknown. Each TRB cDNA library was prepared by 5' RACE (with UMI labels). After re-calling the 5' RACE reads, TCRdb lists one entry per CDR3 protein, DNA absent. The sample is made up of about 57,000 distinct CDR3 sequences, and the top ten hold 0.5% to 0.6% of it. The sample comprised naive CXCR3+ CD8+ T cells from blood. Specified subset: CD45RO-CCR7+CD27+CD95- naive CD8+ T cells expressing CXCR3 (TNR3+). These receptors were collected from a human donor in good health. Some clones in this sample may be carry-over from other donors' samples.

CDR3: CASSPRTVQETQYF. This rearrangement joins TRBV12-3 or TRBV12-4 to TRBJ2-5; TCRdb selects TRBD1, and the lack of DNA leaves this call unchecked. The CDR3 runs to 14 residues.

The chain links TRBV11-2 to TRBJ2-1; TCRdb picks TRBD1, but there is no DNA to check that call. The germline CDR1 and CDR2 sequences are SGHAT and FQNNGV. The CDR3 runs to 16 residues. The CDR3 loop is CASSAPGDTSYNEQFF.

The rearrangement joins TRBV5-4 to TRBJ2-1. The CDR3 extends over 11 amino acids. The germline CDR1 and CDR2 sequences are SGHNT and YYREEE (reference sequence). The chain's CDR3 is CASSLSREQFF. Together with reference TRBV5-4 and TRBJ2-1, the CDR3 gives the full variable domain: ETGVTQSPTHLIKTRGQQVTLRCSSQSGHNTVSWYQQALGQGPQFIFQYYREEENGRGNFPPRFSGLQFPNYSSELNVNALELDDSALYLCASSLSREQFFGPGTRLTVL.

The chain recombines TRBV3-1 with TRBJ2-3; TCRdb lists TRBD2, though no DNA is available to test this call. Germline CDR1 and CDR2: LGHDT and YNNKEL (reference sequence). The CDR3 totals 15 residues. The CDR3 region is CASSQEGDFTDTQYF.

The chain recombines TRBV29-1 with TRBJ2-7; TCRdb lists TRBD1, though no DNA is available to test this call. Germline CDR1 and CDR2: SQVTM and ANQGSEA. The CDR3 loop spans 14 amino acids. Here the CDR3 reads CSVEGTGTSYEQYF.

The gene calls are TRBV6-2 or TRBV6-3 and TRBJ2-7; TCRdb's D call of TRBD1 is untestable without DNA. The CDR3 spans 13 residues. Germline lookup yields CDR1 MNHEY and CDR2 SVGEGT. CDR3: CASSYYPSGEQYF.

The chain uses TRBV27 and TRBJ2-3; TCRdb's D call of TRBD1 is untestable without DNA. Germline V gene sequence: CDR1 MNHEY, CDR2 SMNVEV (reference sequence). The CDR3 is 14 amino acids. This CDR3 is CASNTGSSTDTQYF.

V gene TRBV5-6 combines with J gene TRBJ2-2; TCRdb's D call of TRBD1 is untestable without DNA. This CDR3 has 18 amino acids. Germline lookup yields CDR1 SGHDT and CDR2 YYEEEE. The CDR3 spells CASRKTGGRGIYAGELFF.

The gene calls are TRBV7-9 and TRBJ1-4; TCRdb gives TRBD1 as the D gene, but with no DNA this cannot be confirmed. CDR3 length: 13 residues. Germline CDR1 SEHNR, CDR2 FQNEAQ (reference sequence). CDR3 loop: CASVGGLSEKLFF.

The V and J genes are TRBV20-1 and TRBJ1-1. This CDR3 spans 13 amino acids. The germline CDR1 and CDR2 sequences are DFQATT and SNEGSKA (reference sequence). Here the CDR3 reads CSAREVNFAEAFF.

The chain employs TRBV7-3 and TRBJ1-1; TCRdb selects TRBD1, and the lack of DNA leaves this call unchecked. The CDR3 has 13 residues. In germline, CDR1 is SGHTA, CDR2 FQGTGA. This CDR3 reads CASSLLTGTEAFF.

The chain links TRBV7-9 to TRBJ1-1. The V gene's germline CDR1 is SEHNR and CDR2 FQNEAQ (reference sequence). The CDR3 loop spans 13 amino acids. The CDR3 loop is CASGSVTNTEAFF.

The CDR3 is CASSLESSSFYEQYF. The chain has TRBV5-1 and TRBJ2-7. CDR1 is SGHRS, CDR2 YFSETQ, per germline. This CDR3 spans 15 amino acids.